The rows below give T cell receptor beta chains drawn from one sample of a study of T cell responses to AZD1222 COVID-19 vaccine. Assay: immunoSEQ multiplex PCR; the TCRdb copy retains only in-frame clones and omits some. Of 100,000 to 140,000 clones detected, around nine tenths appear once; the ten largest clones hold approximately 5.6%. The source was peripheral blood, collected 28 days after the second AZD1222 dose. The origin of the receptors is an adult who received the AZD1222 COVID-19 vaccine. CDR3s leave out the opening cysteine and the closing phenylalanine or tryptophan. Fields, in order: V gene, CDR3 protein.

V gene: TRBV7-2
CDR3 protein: ASSLEGRTEAF

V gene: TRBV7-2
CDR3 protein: ASSLDRGTYNEQF

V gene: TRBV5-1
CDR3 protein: ASSLEGSGINTQY

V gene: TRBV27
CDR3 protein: ASSLTGSNSPLH

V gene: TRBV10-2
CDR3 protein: ACSRGHEEKLF

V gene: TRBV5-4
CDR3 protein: ASILQGVRL

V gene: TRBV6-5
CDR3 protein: ASSYSTGTGELF

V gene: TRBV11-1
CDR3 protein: ASSQGGGGYGYT

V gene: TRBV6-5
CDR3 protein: ASRRTTGRYEQY

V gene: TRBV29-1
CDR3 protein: SVGDRNYGYT

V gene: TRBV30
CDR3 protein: AWSVQGTGNQPQH

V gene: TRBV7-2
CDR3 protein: ASSSIQVSNQPQH

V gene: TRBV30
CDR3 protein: AWSADKGGYT

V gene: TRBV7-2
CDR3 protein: ASSLFGVGTGNEKLF

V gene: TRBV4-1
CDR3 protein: ASSKTDNQPQH

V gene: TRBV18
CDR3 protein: ASSPAGGQETQY

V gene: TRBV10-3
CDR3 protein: AISLDTNYGYT

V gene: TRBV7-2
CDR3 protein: ASSPGGLAGNYEQY

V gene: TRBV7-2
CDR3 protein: ASSLGSGTGAAF